This entry lists 20 T cell receptor beta chains sequenced from one sample in a study of shared clonotypes between healthy human individuals. CD45RO-negative cells were positively selected for CCR7, leaving out terminally differentiated effector memory CD45RA+ cells. The table came from immunoSEQ multiplex PCR; TCRdb's copy has only in-frame clones and leaves some out. The profile shows hundreds of thousands of clones, around 90% of them singletons. Input material: naive CD8+ T cells sorted from blood. Receptors originate from a man aged 25 to 40 in good health.

The CDR3 loop is CASMRPNTGELFF. The CDR3 DNA sequence: TGTGCCAGTATGCGACCTAACACCGGGGAGCTGTTTTTT. This chain uses TRBV19 with TRBJ2-2, with D unclear. The CDR3 contains 13 residues. Trimming shortened V by 7 bases and J by 2 bases, and 8 bases separated the two germline ends. Germline lookup yields CDR1 LNHDA and CDR2 SQIVND (reference sequence).

The chain has TRBV15 and TRBJ2-7; 13 bases are a match to TRBD2. The CDR3 spans 16 residues. Unmatched junction bases numbered 4, after V lost 0 bases and J lost 5 bases. Germline CDR1 reads LNHNV; CDR2 reads YYDKDF (reference sequence). Written as DNA, the CDR3 is TGTGCCACCAGCAGAGATTGGACTAGCGGGAGCCACGAGCAGTACTTC. Translation: CATSRDWTSGSHEQYF.

The chain couples TRBV19 to TRBJ2-7; 11 nucleotides line up with TRBD2. CDR1 is LNHDA, CDR2 SQIVND, per germline (reference sequence). This CDR3 region has 16 residues. V lost 1 base, J lost 5 bases, and 7 bases stayed unmatched. The CDR3 DNA sequence: TGTGCCAGTAGTATAGCGGCCACTAGCGGGAGTAACGAGCAGTACTTC. Translated, it gives CASSIAATSGSNEQYF.

The CDR3 bases are TGTGCCAGCAGCTTAGCGAGCCACAACGAGCAGTACTTC. Translating it yields CASSLASHNEQYF. The chain has TRBV7-9 and TRBJ2-7; D call uncertain. CDR1 SEHNR and CDR2 FQNEAQ come from the germline V gene (reference sequence). Trimming removed 0 bases at V and 5 bases at J, with 8 bases between. The CDR3 has 13 residues.

The genes are TRBV7-9 and TRBJ2-2; 7 bases map to TRBD2. CDR3 length: 16 residues. Germline CDR1 is SEHNR and CDR2 is FQNEAQ (reference sequence). With 5 bases clipped from V and 2 bases from J, the junction kept 8 bases outside the gene matches. CDR3 loop: CASSPGEGPNTGELFF. For the CDR3, the DNA is TGTGCCAGCAGCCCGGGGGAGGGGCCTAACACCGGGGAGCTGTTTTTT.

This chain joins TRBV11-3 and TRBJ2-7; TRBD1 is a possible D gene (5 bases). Germline V CDR1 and CDR2: SGHNT, YENEEA. This CDR3 has 15 amino acids. V gave up 1 base and J gave up 3 bases, with 13 bases separating them. The CDR3 protein is CASSLGQGMFYEQYF. The CDR3 DNA reads TGTGCCAGCAGCTTAGGTCAGGGAATGTTCTACGAGCAGTACTTC.

The rearrangement links TRBV7-6 to TRBJ2-1; 15 nucleotides agree with TRBD2. The CDR3 totals 15 residues. The junction had 5 bases not matched to a gene; V was cut back by 5 bases and J by 9 bases. The germline CDR1 and CDR2 sequences are SGHVS and FNYEAQ. In DNA, the CDR3 is TGTGCCAGCAGCCGCGGACTAGCGGGAGGGCCTGAGCAGTTCTTC. The encoded protein is CASSRGLAGGPEQFF.

The chain's CDR3 is CASSLDWRAGVGDTQYF. CDR3 coding DNA: TGTGCCAGCAGCTTAGATTGGAGGGCGGGAGTTGGAGATACGCAGTATTTT. The chain recombines TRBV11-2 with TRBJ2-3; 7 positions agree with TRBD2. The germline V gene has CDR1 SGHAT and CDR2 FQNNGV. The trim removed 0 bases at V and 5 bases at J, leaving 11 bases unmatched. The CDR3 contains 17 residues.

A few counts support this clone. The chain links TRBV4-1 to TRBJ2-7, with 12 bases fitting TRBD1. V shed 0 bases and J 3 bases; nucleotides not matched to a gene: 6. Germline values: CDR1 MGHRA, CDR2 YSYEKL. This CDR3 comprises 17 residues. The CDR3 nucleotides read TGCGCCAGCAGCCAAGAGGGACAGGGGGCCAGAGGCTACGAGCAGTACTTC. Translating it yields CASSQEGQGARGYEQYF.

The chain joins TRBV7-9 to TRBJ1-4, with D tentatively TRBD1 (5 bases). The germline gives CDR1 SEHNR, CDR2 FQNEAQ (reference sequence). V was pared by 3 bases and J by 0 bases, with 14 bases between. The CDR3 totals 17 residues. This CDR3 is CASSLARDGPTNEKLFF. The CDR3 region has the DNA TGTGCCAGCAGCTTGGCCCGGGACGGTCCAACTAATGAAAAACTGTTTTTT.

V usage is TRBV7-8 and J usage is TRBJ2-5; D possibly corresponds to TRBD1 (7 bases). The CDR3 loop spans 13 amino acids. Germline values: CDR1 SGHVS, CDR2 FQNEAQ. The CDR3 bases are TGTGCAGAGAGCAGGGGGGTGGGAGAGACCCAGTACTTC. This codes for CAESRGVGETQYF. Full variable domain (remainder filled in from reference TRBV7-8 and TRBJ2-5): GAGVSQSPRYKVAKRGQDVALRCDPISGHVSLFWYQQALGQGPEFLTYFQNEAQLDKSGLPSDRFFAERPEGSVSTLKIQRTQQEDSAVYLCAESRGVGETQYFGPGTRLLVL.

J is TRBJ2-2 and V is TRBV19, with 7 positions matching TRBD1. This CDR3 region has 17 residues. CDR1 and CDR2 from the germline V gene are LNHDA and SQIVND (reference sequence). Trimming cost V 0 bases and J 3 bases; bases outside gene matches: 7. In DNA, the CDR3 is TGTGCCAGTAGTATAGACCCGACAGGGCGGTACACCGGGGAGCTGTTTTTT. Translated, it gives CASSIDPTGRYTGELFF.

This rearrangement joins TRBV7-9 to TRBJ2-1; 11 nucleotides agree with TRBD2. The CDR3 is made up of 16 amino acids. Germline V gene sequence: CDR1 SEHNR, CDR2 FQNEAQ (reference sequence). J lost 10 bases, V lost 5 bases, and 13 bases had no gene match. The CDR3 coding sequence is TGTGCCAGCAGCACACCTACTAGCGGGAGCGGGGTCGAGCAGTTCTTC. Translation: CASSTPTSGSGVEQFF.

This clone was observed once. J is TRBJ2-7 and V is TRBV7-2; TRBD1 aligns across 10 bases. There are 14 residues in the CDR3. V shed 6 bases and J 3 bases; nucleotides not matched to a gene: 5. Per the germline V gene, CDR1 is SGHTA and CDR2 is FQGNSA. CDR3 sequence: CASRKGQGIYEQYF. The DNA of the CDR3 is TGTGCCAGCAGGAAGGGACAGGGGATCTACGAGCAGTACTTC. Looking up the rest from reference TRBV7-2 and TRBJ2-7 gives the full variable domain: GAGVSQSPSNKVTEKGKDVELRCDPISGHTALYWYRQSLGQGLEFLIYFQGNSAPDKSGLPSDRFSAERTGGSVSTLTIQRTQQEDSAVYLCASRKGQGIYEQYFGPGTRLTVT.

CDR3 nucleotide sequence: TGTGCCAGCAGTGAAGGGACTTACCCAATCGAGCAGTTCTTC. This gives the protein CASSEGTYPIEQFF. The chain combines TRBV6-1 with TRBJ2-1, with D maybe TRBD2 (5 bases). Germline V CDR1 and CDR2: MNHNS, SASEGT. The CDR3 covers 14 residues. V lost 1 base to trimming and J lost 10 bases, with 14 bases between them.

This chain joins TRBV5-1 and TRBJ2-5, with D tentatively TRBD2 (6 bases). The CDR3 has 14 amino acids. Germline CDR1 reads SGHRS; CDR2 reads YFSETQ. Deletions cut 3 bases from V and 0 bases from J, with 9 bases between. CDR3: CASSSPGDQETQYF. CDR3 DNA sequence: TGCGCCAGCAGCTCTCCGGGGGACCAAGAGACCCAGTACTTC.

Ten or more counts support this clone. The gene calls are TRBV6-4 and TRBJ2-2; 7 bases map to TRBD2. This CDR3 contains 16 residues. CDR1 and CDR2 from the germline V gene are MRHNA and SNTAGT. V shed 0 bases and J 2 bases; nucleotides not matched to a gene: 3. CDR3 region: CASSDSASGNTGELFF. DNA for the CDR3: TGTGCCAGCAGTGACTCGGCTAGCGGTAACACCGGGGAGCTGTTTTTT.

V usage is TRBV27 and J usage is TRBJ1-5; possibly TRBD1 for D (6 bases). Germline V lookup: CDR1 MNHEY, CDR2 SMNVEV (reference sequence). The CDR3 is 15 amino acids. Trimming stripped 2 bases from V and 3 bases from J, with 11 bases between. The CDR3 sequence is CASSLGAGVNQPQHF. CDR3 in DNA: TGTGCCAGCAGTTTAGGGGCAGGGGTCAATCAGCCCCAGCATTTT.

The V gene is TRBV9, the J gene TRBJ2-1; D is perhaps TRBD2 (5 bases). The CDR3 sequence is 14 residues long. Germline CDR1 is SGDLS and CDR2 is YYNGEE. V lost 0 bases and J 7 bases, leaving 11 bases between the germline ends. In nucleotides, the CDR3 is TGTGCCAGCAGCGTAGAAGGACTGAGGAATGAGCAGTTCTTC. Translating gives CASSVEGLRNEQFF.

This rearrangement joins TRBV4-1 to TRBJ2-7; possibly TRBD1 or TRBD2 for D (5 bases each). Between the trimmed V and J ends, which lost 0 bases and 6 bases, there was a span of 18 bases. Germline V CDR1 and CDR2: MGHRA, YSYEKL. The CDR3 extends over 16 amino acids. The CDR3 loop reads CASSQDRRQGVREQYF. The CDR3 DNA sequence: TGCGCCAGCAGCCAAGATCGGAGGCAGGGAGTTCGCGAGCAGTACTTC.